These 9 T cell receptor beta chains were sequenced from one sample in a study of blood T cell repertoires in COVID-19. Measured with immunoSEQ multiplex PCR; TCRdb has only the in-frame clones, and not every one. The sample lists some 150,000 clones; more than 75% were seen once. The sample taken for sequencing was peripheral blood. The receptors derive from a human donor in a cohort sampled during active COVID-19.

The V and J genes are TRBV19 and TRBJ2-7; 10 bases line up with TRBD1. CDR3 length: 17 amino acids. Germline values: CDR1 LNHDA, CDR2 SQIVND (reference sequence). The junction had 9 bases not matched to a gene; V was cut back by 3 bases and J by 1 base. The CDR3 region has the DNA TGTGCCAGTAGTATGCCCCGACAGGGGGCATGGTCCTACGAGCAGTACGTC. Amino acid sequence: CASSMPRQGAWSYEQYV.

The genes are TRBV5-4 and TRBJ2-4; TRBD2 matches 8 bases. The CDR3 sequence is 15 residues long. Germline CDR1 reads SGHNT; CDR2 reads YYREEE (reference sequence). The J segment lost 7 bases and the V segment lost 5 bases, leaving 11 bases of the junction unmatched. The CDR3 DNA reads as TGTGCCAGCAGTCCCGGGGGGGGACTCGGGAACATTCAGTACTTC. Amino acid sequence: CASSPGGGLGNIQYF.

The chain combines TRBV30 with TRBJ2-6; D uncertain. Trimming removed 0 bases from V and 2 bases from J, with 8 bases in between. CDR3 length: 15 amino acids. CDR1 GTSNPN and CDR2 SVGIG come from the germline V gene (reference sequence). The CDR3 loop is CAWSVTAPGANVLTF. In DNA form, the CDR3 reads TGTGCCTGGAGTGTAACTGCCCCTGGGGCCAACGTCCTGACTTTC. Looking up the rest from reference TRBV30 and TRBJ2-6 gives the full variable domain: SQTIHQWPATLVQPVGSPLSLECTVEGTSNPNLYWYRQAAGRGLQLLFYSVGIGQISSEVPQNLSASRPQDRQFILSSKKLLLSDSGFYLCAWSVTAPGANVLTFGAGSRLTVL.

This chain links TRBV11-2 with TRBJ2-3, with 13 bases identical to TRBD2. J was trimmed by 5 bases and V by 6 bases; bases with no gene match: 5. This CDR3 spans 15 amino acids. CDR1 SGHAT and CDR2 FQNNGV come from the germline V gene. This CDR3 is CASRRLAGGGDTQYF. The CDR3 DNA reads TGTGCCAGCAGACGACTAGCGGGAGGAGGAGATACGCAGTATTTT.

This clone was counted a single time. V and J are TRBV30 and TRBJ2-7; maybe TRBD1 (6 bases). Germline V CDR1 and CDR2: GTSNPN, SVGIG (reference sequence). CDR3 size: 14 residues. Trimming left V 2 bases short and J 7 bases short, with 18 bases between. The CDR3 DNA reads as TGTGCCTGGAGTCGCAGGGACATCCTGGAAGAGCAGTACTTC. Translated: CAWSRRDILEEQYF.

A single count supports this clone. The V gene is TRBV7-2, the J gene TRBJ2-3; tentative D call: TRBD2 (6 bases). CDR3 length: 16 residues. CDR1 SGHTA and CDR2 FQGNSA come from the germline V gene. Trimming stripped 5 bases from V and 2 bases from J, with 17 bases between. The CDR3 DNA sequence: TGTGCCAGCAGCCCACCGAGAAGCGGGTCCACAGATACGCAGTATTTT. Protein: CASSPPRSGSTDTQYF.

This chain joins TRBV7-9 and TRBJ2-5; TRBD1 matches 7 bases. V shed 5 bases, J shed 1 base, and the junction held 10 bases outside the gene matches. Germline V gene data show CDR1 as SEHNR and CDR2 as FQNEAQ (reference sequence). CDR3 length equals 16 residues. The CDR3 loop reads CASSPKGTVAQETQYF. The DNA of the CDR3 is TGTGCCAGCAGCCCCAAGGGGACAGTCGCCCAAGAGACCCAGTACTTC.

The chain joins TRBV9 to TRBJ1-6, with TRBD1 as a possible D gene (6 bases). CDR1 and CDR2 (germline): SGDLS, YYNGEE. The CDR3 is 16 residues long. Trimming cost V 0 bases and J 11 bases, with 18 bases left between them. The CDR3 loop reads CASSVEEGVDKTPLHF. CDR3 DNA sequence: TGTGCCAGCAGCGTAGAAGAGGGGGTTGATAAGACACCCCTCCACTTT.

The chain has TRBV2 and TRBJ1-1; D not resolved. V was cut by 3 bases and J by 0 bases, with 14 bases left in between. Germline V gene data show CDR1 as SNHLY and CDR2 as FYNNEI. The CDR3 loop spans 16 amino acids. This CDR3 is CASSDEEALLNTEAFF. The CDR3 nucleotides are TGTGCCAGCAGTGACGAGGAGGCCCTCCTGAACACTGAAGCTTTCTTT.